These 15 T cell receptor beta chains were sequenced from one sample in a study of identical twins. TCRdb reanalysed the 5' RACE reads using MiXCR and keeps one entry per CDR3 protein. The table lists 1.5 million to 2 million distinct CDR3 sequences, more than 30% of them singletons. The specimen was cord blood. These receptor sequences come from a newborn girl in good health.

In DNA, the CDR3 is TGTGCCAGCAGTCTACCCTCGATAAGCTCCTACAATGAGCAGTACTTC. Amino acid sequence: CASSLPSISSYNEQYF. V is TRBV6-2 or TRBV6-3 and J is TRBJ2-1; D unresolved. The J call may be in error: the DNA end matches TRBJ2-7 better. Germline CDR1 MNHEY, CDR2 SVGEGT. CDR3 length: 16 amino acids.

This clonotype occurred a few times. V is TRBV7-2 and J is TRBJ2-7, with no clear D. In germline, CDR1 is SGHTA, CDR2 FQGNSA. With 1 base removed from V and 0 bases from J, the gap between germline ends came to 19 bases. This CDR3 is 18 amino acids long. CDR3 amino acids: CASSLDPVGRRSSYEQYF. For the CDR3, the DNA is TGTGCCAGCAGCTTAGATCCCGTTGGCCGCCGAAGCTCCTACGAGCAGTACTTC.

This clonotype was detected only a few times. The chain recombines TRBV2 with TRBJ2-1; 7 nucleotides match TRBD1. Per germline, CDR1 SNHLY and CDR2 FYNNEI. This CDR3 region has 16 residues. V was clipped by 3 bases and J by 2 bases; unmatched bases: 7. The CDR3 DNA follows: TGTGCCAGCAGTGAGGCCGGGACAGCCACCTACAATGAGCAGTTCTTC. It translates to CASSEAGTATYNEQFF.

This clonotype was recorded many times. The junction differs from germline at one of its ends, possibly a read error. The V gene is TRBV5-1, the J gene TRBJ2-2; TRBD2 agrees at 12 bases. The CDR3 runs to 15 residues. Germline lookup yields CDR1 SGHRS and CDR2 YFSETQ. The CDR3 region has the DNA TGTGCCAGCAGCCCGGGACTAGCGGGCACCGGGGAGCTGTTTTTT. Translated: CASSPGLAGTGELFF.

This clonotype has more than one count but fewer than ten. This chain connects TRBV7-9 to TRBJ2-1, with 7 bases identical to TRBD2. CDR3 length: 15 amino acids. Per germline, CDR1 SEHNR and CDR2 FQNEAQ (reference sequence). V was clipped by 2 bases and J by 8 bases; unmatched bases: 9. CDR3 sequence reads: CASSLYATGGYEQFF. DNA of the CDR3: TGTGCCAGCAGCTTATATGCGACGGGAGGCTATGAGCAGTTCTTC.

The V call is TRBV3-1, the J call TRBJ1-2, with TRBD1 matching 11 bases. J was trimmed by 4 bases and V by 4 bases; bases with no gene match: 8. The CDR3 totals 16 residues. Germline V gene lookup returns CDR1 LGHDT and CDR2 YNNKEL (reference sequence). The CDR3, as DNA: TGTGCCAGCAGCCCAGCTTCGGGGACAGGGGGCTATGGCTACACCTTC. Translating gives CASSPASGTGGYGYTF.

The chain has TRBV29-1 and TRBJ1-2; 7 nucleotides line up with TRBD1. The germline V gene encodes CDR1 SQVTM and CDR2 ANQGSEA. This CDR3 is built from 13 residues. The V gene end was trimmed by 7 bases and the J gene end by 4 bases; junction bases not matched to a gene: 9. CDR3 region: CSATGQSSYGYTF. The CDR3 DNA sequence: TGCAGCGCCACGGGACAGTCTTCCTATGGCTACACCTTC. Full variable domain (outside the CDR3, taken from reference TRBV29-1 and TRBJ1-2): SAVISQKPSRDICQRGTSLTIQCQVDSQVTMMFWYRQQPGQSLTLIATANQGSEATYESGFVIDKFPISRPNLTFSTLTVSNMSPEDSSIYLCSATGQSSYGYTFGSGTRLTVV.

The sample holds a few counts of this clonotype. This chain uses TRBV12-3 or TRBV12-4 with TRBJ2-2; D unclear. This CDR3 spans 14 amino acids. Trimming took off 6 bases at V and 6 bases at J, with 14 bases between the two ends. CDR3: CASSLTRFAGELFF. In DNA, the CDR3 is TGTGCCAGCAGCTTAACCAGGTTCGCCGGGGAGCTGTTTTTT.

The chain uses TRBV12-3 or TRBV12-4 and TRBJ2-5; D possibly corresponds to TRBD2 (6 bases). The CDR3 spans 15 residues. Trimming stripped 5 bases from V and 11 bases from J, with 24 bases between. CDR3 sequence: CASSLIAAFYNEQYF. Here the CDR3 DNA reads TGTGCCAGCAGTCTTATAGCGGCTTTCTACAATGAGCAGTACTTC.

Only a few counts were recorded for this clonotype. V and J are TRBV29-1 and TRBJ2-7; unclear D gene. Germline V lookup: CDR1 SQVTM, CDR2 ANQGSEA. The CDR3 contains 11 residues. CDR3 protein: CRDPRSYEQYF. In nucleotides, the CDR3 is TGCAGGGATCCACGGTCCTACGAGCAGTACTTC.

Comments on this clonotype: Being one base from a much bigger clone, this may be a read error. The chain links TRBV28 to TRBJ2-1, with TRBD2 identical over 10 bases. The J call may be faulty, since TRBJ2-7 better matches the DNA end. The CDR3 is 15 amino acids. Germline CDR1 and CDR2: MDHEN and SYDVKM. The CDR3 loop reads CASLAHSGRYNEQYF. The CDR3 coding sequence is TGTGCCAGCTTAGCCCATAGCGGGAGGTACAATGAGCAGTACTTC.

V and J are TRBV27 and TRBJ1-6; maybe TRBD1 (6 bases). Germline CDR1 and CDR2: MNHEY and SMNVEV (reference sequence). V was shortened by 6 bases and J by 0 bases, with 15 bases between the two germline ends. The CDR3 is made up of 17 amino acids. DNA for the CDR3: TGTGCCAGCAGACCCAGACAGGCCAGCTCCTATAATTCACCCCTCCACTTT. It specifies CASRPRQASSYNSPLHF.

The CDR3 DNA sequence: TGTGCCAGCCGTAGCTCGGTTGAGCAGTTCTTC. Protein product: CASRSSVEQFF. The rearrangement joins TRBV12-3 or TRBV12-4 to TRBJ2-1; D not resolved. The CDR3 consists of 11 residues. Trimming took 8 bases from V and 9 from J, leaving 11 bases between them.

For this clonotype: The germline gene is not matched at one end of the junction; a read error may be the cause. The chain carries TRBV7-9 and TRBJ2-1; a weak D match, TRBD2 (5 bases). Germline CDR1 reads SEHNR; CDR2 reads FQNEAQ (reference sequence). This CDR3 is built from 14 residues. The chain's CDR3 is CASSFSYFDGELFF. In DNA form, the CDR3 reads TGTGCCAGCAGTTTTTCCTATTTCGACGGGGAGCTGTTCTTC.

This clonotype appeared a few times. The chain combines TRBV6-6 with TRBJ2-1; TRBD2 aligns across 10 bases. V was pared by 4 bases and J by 4 bases, with 10 bases of the junction left unmatched. There are 17 residues in the CDR3. Germline V gives CDR1 MNHNY, CDR2 SVGAGI (reference sequence). The CDR3 bases are TGTGCCAGCAGTTCCGGGGCTAGCGGGAGTCAGTACAATGAGCAGTTCTTC. Its protein is CASSSGASGSQYNEQFF.